This T cell receptor (beta chain) emerged from a study of blood T cells in healthy people across ages. This clonotype appeared a few times. No fewer than 5.5 micrograms of total RNA were isolated from every sample. Germline V gene lookup returns CDR1 DFQATT and CDR2 SNEGSKA (reference sequence). The CDR3 sequence is 19 residues long. Unmatched junction bases numbered 22, after V lost 3 bases and J lost 5 bases. A sample-barcoded 5' primer and a J-beta primer mix were used in a second PCR of roughly 6 to 12 cycles. In TCRdb, the 5' RACE reads were re-called with MiXCR into one record per CDR3 protein. The data show 1,800,000 or so distinct CDR3 sequences, roughly 43% seen once.

This receptor was identified in a human donor in good health. The sample was blood. This chain uses TRBV20-1 with TRBJ1-1, with 9 nucleotides matching TRBD1. The DNA of the CDR3 is TGCAGTGCTAGGGGCCCCCACAGGGGGCCGAACCTGCGTCGGACTGAAGCTTTCTTT. As protein: CSARGPHRGPNLRRTEAFF.